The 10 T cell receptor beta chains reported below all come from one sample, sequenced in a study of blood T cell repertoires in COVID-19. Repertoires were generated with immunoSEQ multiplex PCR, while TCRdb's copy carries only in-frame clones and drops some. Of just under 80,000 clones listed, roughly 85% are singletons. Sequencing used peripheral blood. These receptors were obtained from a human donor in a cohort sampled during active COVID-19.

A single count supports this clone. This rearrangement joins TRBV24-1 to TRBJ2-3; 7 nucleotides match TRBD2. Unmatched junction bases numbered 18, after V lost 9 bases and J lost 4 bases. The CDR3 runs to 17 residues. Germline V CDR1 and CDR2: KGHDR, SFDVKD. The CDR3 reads CATQPPGVFGGADTQYF. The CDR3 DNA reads TGTGCCACCCAGCCACCCGGGGTTTTTGGGGGGGCAGATACGCAGTATTTT.

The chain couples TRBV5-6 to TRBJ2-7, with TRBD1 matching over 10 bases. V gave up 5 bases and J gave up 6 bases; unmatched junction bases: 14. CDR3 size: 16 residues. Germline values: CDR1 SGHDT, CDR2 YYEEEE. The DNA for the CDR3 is TGTGCCAGCAGTGGTGGGACAGGGGCGTCGTGGGGCGAGCAGTACTTC. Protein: CASSGGTGASWGEQYF. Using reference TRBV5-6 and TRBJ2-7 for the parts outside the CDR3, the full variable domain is DAGVTQSPTHLIKTRGQQVTLRCSPKSGHDTVSWYQQALGQGPQFIFQYYEEEERQRGNFPDRFSGHQFPNYSSELNVNALLLGDSALYLCASSGGTGASWGEQYFGPGTRLTVT.

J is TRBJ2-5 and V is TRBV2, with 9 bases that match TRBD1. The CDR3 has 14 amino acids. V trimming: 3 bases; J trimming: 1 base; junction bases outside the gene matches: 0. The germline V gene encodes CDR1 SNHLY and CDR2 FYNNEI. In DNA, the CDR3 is TGTGCCAGCAGTGAGGACAGGGGCCAAGAGACCCAGTACTTC. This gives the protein CASSEDRGQETQYF.

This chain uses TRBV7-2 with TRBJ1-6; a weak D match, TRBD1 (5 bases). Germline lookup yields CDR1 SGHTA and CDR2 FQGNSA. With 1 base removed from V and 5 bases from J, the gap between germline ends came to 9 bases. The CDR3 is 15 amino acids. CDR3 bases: TGTGCCAGCAGCTTAGGCGACAGCAATAATTCACCCCTCCACTTT. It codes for CASSLGDSNNSPLHF.

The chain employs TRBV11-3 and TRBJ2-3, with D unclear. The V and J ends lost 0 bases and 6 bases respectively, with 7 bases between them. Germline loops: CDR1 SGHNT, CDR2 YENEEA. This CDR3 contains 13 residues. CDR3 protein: CASSLDQVDTQYF. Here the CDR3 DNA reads TGTGCCAGCAGCTTAGATCAGGTGGATACGCAGTATTTT.

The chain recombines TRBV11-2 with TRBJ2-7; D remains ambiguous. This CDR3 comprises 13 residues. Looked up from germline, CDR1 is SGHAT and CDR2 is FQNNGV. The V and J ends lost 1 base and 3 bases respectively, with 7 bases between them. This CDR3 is CASSLGNSYEQYF. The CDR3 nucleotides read TGTGCCAGCAGCTTAGGGAACAGCTACGAGCAGTACTTC. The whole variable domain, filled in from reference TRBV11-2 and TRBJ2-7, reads EAGVAQSPRYKIIEKRQSVAFWCNPISGHATLYWYQQILGQGPKLLIQFQNNGVVDDSQLPKDRFSAERLKGVDSTLKIQPAKLEDSAVYLCASSLGNSYEQYFGPGTRLTVT.

The CDR3 bases are TGTGCCAGCAGTGAAGTTGGAGGTGACACTGAAGCTTTCTTT. Its translation is CASSEVGGDTEAFF. The V and J genes are TRBV6-1 and TRBJ1-1; D gene uncertain. The V and J ends lost 1 base and 3 bases respectively, with 9 bases between them. The CDR3 is 14 amino acids. CDR1 is MNHNS and CDR2 is SASEGT in the germline V gene.

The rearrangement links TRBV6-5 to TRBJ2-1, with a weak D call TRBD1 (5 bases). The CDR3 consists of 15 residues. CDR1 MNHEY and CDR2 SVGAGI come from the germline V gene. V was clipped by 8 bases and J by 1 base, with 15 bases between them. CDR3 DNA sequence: TGTGCCAGCGGCTGGGGCCACCGATCCTACAATGAGCAGTTCTTC. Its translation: CASGWGHRSYNEQFF.

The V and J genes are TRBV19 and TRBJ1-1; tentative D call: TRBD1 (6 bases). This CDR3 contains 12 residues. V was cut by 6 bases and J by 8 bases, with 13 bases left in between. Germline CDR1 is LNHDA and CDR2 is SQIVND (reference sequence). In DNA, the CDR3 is TGTGCCAGTAGCAGACAGGCCCCAGAAGCTTTCTTT. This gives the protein CASSRQAPEAFF.

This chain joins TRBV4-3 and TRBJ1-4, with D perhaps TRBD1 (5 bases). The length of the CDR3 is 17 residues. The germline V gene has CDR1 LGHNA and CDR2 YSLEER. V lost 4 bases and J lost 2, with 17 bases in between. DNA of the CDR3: TGCGCCAGCAGCCTCCAAGGGGAGGGAATCACTAATGAAAAACTGTTTTTT. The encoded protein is CASSLQGEGITNEKLFF.